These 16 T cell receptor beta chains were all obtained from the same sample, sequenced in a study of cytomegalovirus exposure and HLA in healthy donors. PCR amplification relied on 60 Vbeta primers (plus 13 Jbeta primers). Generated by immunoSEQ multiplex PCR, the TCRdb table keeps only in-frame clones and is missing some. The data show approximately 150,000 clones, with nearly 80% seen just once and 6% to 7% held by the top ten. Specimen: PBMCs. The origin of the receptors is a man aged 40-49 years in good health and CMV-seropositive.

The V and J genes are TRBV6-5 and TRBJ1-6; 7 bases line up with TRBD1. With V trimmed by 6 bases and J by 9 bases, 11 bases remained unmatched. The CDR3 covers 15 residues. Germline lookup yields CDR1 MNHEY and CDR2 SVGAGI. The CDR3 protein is CASRDTGTVSSPLHF. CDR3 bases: TGTGCCAGCAGAGACACCGGGACAGTATCTTCACCCCTCCACTTT.

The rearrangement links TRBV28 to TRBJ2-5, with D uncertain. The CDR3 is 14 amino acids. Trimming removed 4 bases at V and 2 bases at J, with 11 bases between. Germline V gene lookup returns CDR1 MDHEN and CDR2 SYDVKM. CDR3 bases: TGTGCCAGCAGTTCAATACTCCTTCAAGAGACCCAGTACTTC. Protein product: CASSSILLQETQYF.

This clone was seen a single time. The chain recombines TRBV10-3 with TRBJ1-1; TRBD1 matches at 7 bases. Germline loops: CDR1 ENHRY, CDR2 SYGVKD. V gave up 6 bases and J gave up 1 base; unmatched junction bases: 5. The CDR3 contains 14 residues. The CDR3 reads CAISPRTGNTEAFF. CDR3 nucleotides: TGTGCCATCAGCCCGAGGACAGGGAACACTGAAGCTTTCTTT.

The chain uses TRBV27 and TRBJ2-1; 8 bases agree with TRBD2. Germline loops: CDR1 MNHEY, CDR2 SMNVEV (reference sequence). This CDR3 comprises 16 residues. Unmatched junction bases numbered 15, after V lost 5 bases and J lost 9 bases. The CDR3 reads CASSPLPGLELVEQFF. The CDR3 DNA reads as TGTGCCAGCAGTCCACTACCGGGACTAGAATTAGTTGAGCAGTTCTTC.

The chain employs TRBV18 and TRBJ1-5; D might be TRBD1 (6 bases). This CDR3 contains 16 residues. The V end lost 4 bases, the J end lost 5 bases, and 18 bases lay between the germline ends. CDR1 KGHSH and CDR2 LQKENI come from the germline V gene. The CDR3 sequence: CASSLMGGQEDQPQHF. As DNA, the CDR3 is TGTGCCAGCTCACTGATGGGGGGGCAGGAAGATCAGCCCCAGCATTTT.

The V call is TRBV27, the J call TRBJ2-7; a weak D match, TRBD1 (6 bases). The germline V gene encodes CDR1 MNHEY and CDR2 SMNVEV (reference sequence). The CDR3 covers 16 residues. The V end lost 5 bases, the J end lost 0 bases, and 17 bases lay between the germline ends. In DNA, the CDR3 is TGTGCCAGCAGTCCCCATCGACAGGTTAGCTCCTACGAGCAGTACTTC. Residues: CASSPHRQVSSYEQYF.

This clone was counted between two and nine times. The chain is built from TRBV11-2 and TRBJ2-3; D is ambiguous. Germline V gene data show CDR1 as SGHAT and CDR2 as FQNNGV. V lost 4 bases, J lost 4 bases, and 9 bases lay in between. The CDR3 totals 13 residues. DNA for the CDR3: TGTGCCAGCAGCTCCACAGCCCCAGATACGCAGTATTTT. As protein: CASSSTAPDTQYF.

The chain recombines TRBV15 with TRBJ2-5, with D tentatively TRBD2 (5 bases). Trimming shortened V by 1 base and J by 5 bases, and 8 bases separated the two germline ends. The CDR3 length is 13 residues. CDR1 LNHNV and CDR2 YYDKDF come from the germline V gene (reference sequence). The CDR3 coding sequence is TGTGCCACCAGCAGAGGGACTTGGGAGACCCAGTACTTC. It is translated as CATSRGTWETQYF.

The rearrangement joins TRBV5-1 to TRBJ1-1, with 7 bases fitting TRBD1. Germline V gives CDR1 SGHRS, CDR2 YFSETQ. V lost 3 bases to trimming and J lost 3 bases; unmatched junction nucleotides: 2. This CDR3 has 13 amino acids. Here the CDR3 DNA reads TGCGCCAGCAGCTACGACAGGGACACTGAAGCTTTCTTT. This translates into CASSYDRDTEAFF.

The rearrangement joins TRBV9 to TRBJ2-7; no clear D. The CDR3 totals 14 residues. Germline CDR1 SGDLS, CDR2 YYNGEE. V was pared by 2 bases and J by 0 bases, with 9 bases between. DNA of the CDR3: TGTGCCAGCAGCGTGCACCCGAGCTCCTACGAGCAGTACTTC. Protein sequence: CASSVHPSSYEQYF.

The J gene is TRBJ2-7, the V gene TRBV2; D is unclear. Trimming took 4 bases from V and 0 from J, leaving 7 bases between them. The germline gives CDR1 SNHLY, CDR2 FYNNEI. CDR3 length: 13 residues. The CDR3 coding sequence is TGTGCCAGCAGTGTTCCCATCTCCTACGAGCAGTACTTC. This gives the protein CASSVPISYEQYF.

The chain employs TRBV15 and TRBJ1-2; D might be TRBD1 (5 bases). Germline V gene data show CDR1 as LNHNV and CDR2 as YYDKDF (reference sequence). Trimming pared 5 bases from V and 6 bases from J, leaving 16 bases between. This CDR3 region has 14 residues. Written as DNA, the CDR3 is TGTGCCACCAGCGGGGCAGGAAGGAGGGATGGCTACACCTTC. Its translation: CATSGAGRRDGYTF. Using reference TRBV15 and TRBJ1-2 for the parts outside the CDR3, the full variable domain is DAMVIQNPRYQVTQFGKPVTLSCSQTLNHNVMYWYQQKSSQAPKLLFHYYDKDFNNEADTPDNFQSRRPNTSFCFLDIRSPGLGDTAMYLCATSGAGRRDGYTFGSGTRLTVV.

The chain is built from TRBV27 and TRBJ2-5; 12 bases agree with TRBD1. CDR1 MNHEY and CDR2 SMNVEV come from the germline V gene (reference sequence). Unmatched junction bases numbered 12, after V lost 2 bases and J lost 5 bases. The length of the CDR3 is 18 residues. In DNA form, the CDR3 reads TGTGCCAGCAGTTTAAGACTAGGAGGGGACAGGGGGCGCGAGACCCAGTACTTC. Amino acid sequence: CASSLRLGGDRGRETQYF.

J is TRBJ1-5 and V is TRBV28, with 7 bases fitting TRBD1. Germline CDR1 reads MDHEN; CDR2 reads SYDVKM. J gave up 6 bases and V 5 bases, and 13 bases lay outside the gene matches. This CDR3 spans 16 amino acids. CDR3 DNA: TGTGCCAGCAGTACGACCGGGAGGGGGCTGGGTCAGCCCCAGCATTTT. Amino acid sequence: CASSTTGRGLGQPQHF. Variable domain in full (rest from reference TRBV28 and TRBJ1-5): DVKVTQSSRYLVKRTGEKVFLECVQDMDHENMFWYRQDPGLGLRLIYFSYDVKMKEKGDIPEGYSVSREKKERFSLILESASTNQTSMYLCASSTTGRGLGQPQHFGDGTRLSIL.

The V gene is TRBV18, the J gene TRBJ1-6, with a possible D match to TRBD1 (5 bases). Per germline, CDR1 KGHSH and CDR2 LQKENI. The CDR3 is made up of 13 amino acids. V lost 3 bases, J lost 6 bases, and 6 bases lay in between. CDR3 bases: TGTGCCAGCTCACCGGGGGGTAATTCACCCCTCCACTTT. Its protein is CASSPGGNSPLHF.

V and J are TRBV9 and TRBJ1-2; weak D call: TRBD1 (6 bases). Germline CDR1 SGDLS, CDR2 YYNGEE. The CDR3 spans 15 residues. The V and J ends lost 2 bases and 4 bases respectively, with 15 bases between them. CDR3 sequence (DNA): TGTGCCAGCAGCGTGGGCGACGGGGGGCTCTATGGCTACACCTTC. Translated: CASSVGDGGLYGYTF.